This TCR beta chain was profiled in a study of cytomegalovirus exposure and HLA in healthy donors. Overall study context: The study placed approximately 80% of its 350 to 400 genotyped donors in the Caucasian-associated ancestry cluster.

The PCR made use of 60 Vbeta and 13 Jbeta primers. As handled by the study authors: Roughly 10 million shared chains were among approximately 80 million unique TCR beta chains counted in a later analysis. Using immunoSEQ multiplex PCR, the repertoire was profiled, and TCRdb retains in-frame clones only, with some absent. That table furnishes V, J and clone size, whereas the DNA furnished D and trimming. This sample yields under 130,000 clones, of which roughly 13% are seen a single time; around 15% belongs to the top ten. This clone appeared a few times. Its target is not known. The V and J ends lost 2 bases and 2 bases respectively, with 8 bases between them. The CDR3 sequence is 15 residues long. From germline, CDR1 is SGHRS and CDR2 YFSETQ. Study-level results: The likely explanation for a cluster of highly shared sequence variants was sequencing artifact.

The specimen was PBMCs. J is TRBJ2-6 and V is TRBV5-1; D is unresolved. The clonotype was recovered from a man aged 35-49 years in good health and CMV-seropositive. The CDR3 coding sequence is TGCGCCAGCAGCTTAGGAAGCGCTGGGGCCAACGTCCTGACTTTC. Translation gives CASSLGSAGANVLTF.